These 25 T cell receptor beta chains came from one sample sequenced in a study of blood T cell repertoires in COVID-19. Clones were sequenced by immunoSEQ multiplex PCR, and TCRdb holds only the in-frame ones, with some missing. The table lists around 56,000 clones, roughly 70% of them singletons. Sequenced sample: peripheral blood. These receptor sequences come from a woman between 65 and 79 years old with acute or convalescent COVID-19.

J is TRBJ1-5 and V is TRBV19, with 9 bases lining up with TRBD1. The germline gives CDR1 LNHDA, CDR2 SQIVND (reference sequence). V shed 7 bases and J 6 bases; nucleotides not matched to a gene: 10. This CDR3 contains 15 residues. CDR3 nucleotides: TGTGCCAGTACCGGGACAGGGTTATCAGGTCAGCCCCAGCATTTT. It translates to CASTGTGLSGQPQHF.

The chain combines TRBV29-1 with TRBJ1-1; 10 bases line up with TRBD1. There are 12 residues in the CDR3. V gave up 7 bases and J gave up 4 bases; unmatched junction bases: 3. CDR1 and CDR2 (germline): SQVTM, ANQGSEA. The CDR3 loop reads CSARTGGTEAFF. The CDR3 DNA sequence: TGCAGCGCTAGGACAGGGGGCACTGAAGCTTTCTTT.

The V and J genes are TRBV5-1 and TRBJ2-5, with a possible D match to TRBD2 (5 bases). This CDR3 region has 14 residues. The ends were cut back, 5 bases at V and 3 bases at J, with 14 bases in the middle. Germline CDR1 SGHRS, CDR2 YFSETQ. This chain's CDR3 is CASSEGTDKETQYF. DNA of the CDR3: TGCGCCAGCAGTGAGGGAACCGATAAAGAGACCCAGTACTTC.

The CDR3 nucleotides read TGCGCCAGCAGCCTCCAAGGCGGAGCCAATACCAATCAGCCCCAGCATTTT. Protein product: CASSLQGGANTNQPQHF. This chain uses TRBV4-1 with TRBJ1-5; no definite D call. Trimming left V 4 bases short and J 3 bases short, with 19 bases between. Germline-derived CDR1 and CDR2 are MGHRA and YSYEKL. This CDR3 region has 17 residues.

This chain links TRBV19 with TRBJ2-5; tentatively, D is TRBD2 (5 bases). Trimming removed 5 bases from V and 0 bases from J, with 16 bases in between. The CDR3 loop spans 16 amino acids. From germline, CDR1 is LNHDA and CDR2 SQIVND (reference sequence). CDR3 DNA: TGTGCCAGTAGTGCCATAAGGGCTAGCAACCAAGAGACCCAGTACTTC. As protein: CASSAIRASNQETQYF.

The chain is built from TRBV5-1 and TRBJ1-2, with 7 bases that match TRBD1. The V gene end was trimmed by 4 bases and the J gene end by 3 bases; junction bases not matched to a gene: 6. The CDR3 is 14 residues long. Per the germline V gene, CDR1 is SGHRS and CDR2 is YFSETQ. The CDR3 reads CASSLGDRDYGYTF. For the CDR3, the DNA is TGCGCCAGCAGCCTAGGCGACAGGGACTATGGCTACACCTTC.

V usage is TRBV5-1 and J usage is TRBJ2-7, with 7 nucleotides matching TRBD2. CDR1 is SGHRS, CDR2 YFSETQ, per germline. Germline trimming cut 3 bases from V and 3 bases from J; bases unmatched to any gene: 15. The CDR3 is 17 amino acids. CDR3 sequence: CASSSYQGRGSFYEQYF. The CDR3 nucleotides read TGCGCCAGCAGCTCTTACCAGGGACGCGGGAGTTTCTACGAGCAGTACTTC.

This clone was detected only once. The rearrangement uses TRBV11-2 and TRBJ2-1; the D gene is possibly TRBD2 (5 bases). Germline CDR1 reads SGHAT; CDR2 reads FQNNGV. The CDR3 is 16 amino acids. V lost 0 bases to trimming and J lost 3 bases, with 12 bases between them. Written as DNA, the CDR3 is TGTGCCAGCAGCTTAGAGTACGGGGTCCTCTACAATGAGCAGTTCTTC. Its translation: CASSLEYGVLYNEQFF.

This clone was seen at least ten times. This chain connects TRBV29-1 to TRBJ1-2; D unresolved. Germline CDR1 SQVTM, CDR2 ANQGSEA. V was shortened by 1 base and J by 4 bases, with 16 bases between the two germline ends. The CDR3 runs 15 residues. The CDR3 sequence: CSVEGTVGRGYGYTF. CDR3 nucleotides: TGCAGCGTTGAAGGGACCGTCGGACGGGGCTATGGCTACACCTTC.

The chain's CDR3 is CASSLAGGTQYF. DNA for the CDR3: TGTGCCAGCAGCTTAGCCGGGGGGACGCAGTATTTT. J is TRBJ2-3 and V is TRBV7-9; 7 nucleotides line up with TRBD2. V lost 0 bases, J lost 9 bases, and 0 bases stayed unmatched. The CDR3 contains 12 residues. Germline V gives CDR1 SEHNR, CDR2 FQNEAQ (reference sequence). The variable domain in full, completed from reference TRBV7-9 and TRBJ2-3, reads DTGVSQNPRHKITKRGQNVTFRCDPISEHNRLYWYRQTLGQGPEFLTYFQNEAQLEKSRLLSDRFSAERPKGSFSTLEIQRTEQGDSAMYLCASSLAGGTQYFGPGTRLTVL.

The rearrangement links TRBV5-4 to TRBJ1-4; TRBD1 might be the D (6 bases). Germline assignment: CDR1 SGHNT and CDR2 YYREEE (reference sequence). Trimming cost V 1 base and J 7 bases, with 17 bases left between them. The CDR3 runs to 16 residues. The CDR3 spells CASSLMAGAEGEKLFF. CDR3 DNA sequence: TGTGCCAGCAGCTTGATGGCAGGGGCGGAAGGTGAAAAACTGTTTTTT.

The rearrangement uses TRBV5-1 and TRBJ2-4; 7 nucleotides agree with TRBD1. The CDR3 has 16 residues. The J segment lost 7 bases and the V segment lost 1 base, leaving 11 bases of the junction unmatched. In germline, CDR1 is SGHRS, CDR2 YFSETQ. CDR3 loop: CASSLTFTGERNIQYF. The DNA for the CDR3 is TGCGCCAGCAGCTTGACCTTTACAGGGGAACGGAACATTCAGTACTTC.

V usage is TRBV20-1 and J usage is TRBJ1-1; D is uncertain. CDR1 and CDR2 from the germline V gene are DFQATT and SNEGSKA (reference sequence). This CDR3 comprises 11 residues. V lost 1 base to trimming and J lost 8 bases, with 8 bases between them. CDR3 protein: CSARVLREAFF. CDR3 coding DNA: TGCAGTGCTAGAGTTCTCAGGGAAGCTTTCTTT.

V gene TRBV5-8 combines with J gene TRBJ1-5, with no clear D. The CDR3 loop spans 15 amino acids. Trimming pared 4 bases from V and 7 bases from J, leaving 18 bases between. Germline CDR1 reads SGHTS; CDR2 reads YDEGEE. As DNA, the CDR3 is TGTGCCAGCAGCCTACGGGTTATCGGAGGACAGCCCCAGCATTTT. Its protein is CASSLRVIGGQPQHF.

The chain couples TRBV7-6 to TRBJ2-3; TRBD2 matches at 15 bases. CDR3 length equals 15 residues. Germline V gene lookup returns CDR1 SGHVS and CDR2 FNYEAQ. Unmatched junction bases numbered 1, after V lost 4 bases and J lost 5 bases. The chain's CDR3 is CASSWGLAGGDTQYF. The CDR3 DNA reads as TGTGCCAGCAGCTGGGGACTAGCGGGGGGAGATACGCAGTATTTT.

This chain connects TRBV4-1 to TRBJ1-2; D is unclear. Trimming removed 2 bases from V and 1 base from J, with 14 bases in between. Germline lookup yields CDR1 MGHRA and CDR2 YSYEKL. This CDR3 is built from 16 residues. The CDR3 spells CASSQSGRKDNYGYTF. DNA for the CDR3: TGCGCCAGCAGCCAATCCGGGAGAAAAGATAACTATGGCTACACCTTC.

J is TRBJ2-2 and V is TRBV4-2, with TRBD2 matching 8 bases. V shed 4 bases, J shed 6 bases, and the junction held 13 bases outside the gene matches. CDR3 length: 17 amino acids. Germline loops: CDR1 LGHNA, CDR2 YNFKEQ. The CDR3 here is CASSPSVGGATAGELFF. The CDR3, as DNA: TGTGCCAGCAGCCCCTCAGTCGGGGGGGCGACGGCCGGGGAGCTGTTTTTT.

The chain is built from TRBV7-8 and TRBJ1-5; TRBD1 matches 12 bases. Trimming at V came to 0 bases and at J to 7 bases, leaving 13 bases not matched to a gene. This CDR3 comprises 19 residues. Germline CDR1 is SGHVS and CDR2 is FQNEAQ. The DNA for the CDR3 is TGTGCCAGCAGCTTAGCGCGGGGACAGGGGGCCGTGTCCCCACAGCCCCAGCATTTT. Translated: CASSLARGQGAVSPQPQHF.

This rearrangement joins TRBV29-1 to TRBJ1-1; 7 bases map to TRBD1. With 6 bases clipped from V and 8 bases from J, the junction kept 6 bases outside the gene matches. This CDR3 comprises 11 residues. The germline V gene encodes CDR1 SQVTM and CDR2 ANQGSEA. The CDR3 DNA reads as TGCAGCGTACCGCGACAGGGCGAAGCTTTCTTT. Translation: CSVPRQGEAFF. The full variable domain, in which reference TRBV29-1 and TRBJ1-1 provide the parts outside the CDR3, is SAVISQKPSRDICQRGTSLTIQCQVDSQVTMMFWYRQQPGQSLTLIATANQGSEATYESGFVIDKFPISRPNLTFSTLTVSNMSPEDSSIYLCSVPRQGEAFFGQGTRLTVV.

The V call is TRBV30, the J call TRBJ1-2, with D perhaps TRBD1 (5 bases). CDR1 is GTSNPN, CDR2 SVGIG, per germline (reference sequence). The CDR3 runs 14 residues. The V and J ends lost 2 bases and 2 bases respectively, with 12 bases between them. The chain's CDR3 is CAWSPQGGNYGYTF. CDR3 sequence (DNA): TGTGCCTGGAGTCCTCAGGGAGGGAACTATGGCTACACCTTC.

The chain employs TRBV19 and TRBJ1-1; 8 nucleotides match TRBD1. This CDR3 comprises 17 residues. Germline V gene sequence: CDR1 LNHDA, CDR2 SQIVND (reference sequence). V shed 5 bases, J shed 6 bases, and the junction held 17 bases outside the gene matches. The CDR3 DNA follows: TGTGCCAGTAGTCCCGGAACTGGACAGGGCGGTGTAGCTGAAGCTTTCTTT. Amino acid sequence: CASSPGTGQGGVAEAFF.

The chain links TRBV6-5 to TRBJ1-2; perhaps TRBD1 as D (6 bases). Germline V gene lookup returns CDR1 MNHEY and CDR2 SVGAGI. This CDR3 spans 15 amino acids. The germline V and J ends were trimmed by 0 bases and 7 bases, with 15 bases remaining between them. The CDR3 spells CASSYSYTGTSGYTF. CDR3 coding DNA: TGTGCCAGCAGTTACTCCTATACAGGGACGAGTGGCTACACCTTC.

This clone showed up many times. CDR3 in DNA: TGTGCCAGCAGTGAACAGGGGGCTCGACGTTCACCCCTCCACTTT. Amino acid sequence: CASSEQGARRSPLHF. The genes are TRBV2 and TRBJ1-6; 8 positions agree with TRBD1. This CDR3 region has 15 residues. The germline gives CDR1 SNHLY, CDR2 FYNNEI. With 2 bases clipped from V and 9 bases from J, the junction kept 6 bases outside the gene matches. Based on the CDR3 plus reference TRBV2 and TRBJ1-6, the full variable domain is EPEVTQTPSHQVTQMGQEVILRCVPISNHLYFYWYRQILGQKVEFLVSFYNNEISEKSEIFDDQFSVERPDGSNFTLKIRSTKLEDSAMYFCASSEQGARRSPLHFGNGTRLTVT.

This chain connects TRBV18 to TRBJ1-2; TRBD1 aligns across 11 bases. The V segment lost 5 bases and the J segment 4 bases; nucleotides outside the gene matches: 9. The CDR3 spans 16 residues. CDR1 and CDR2 from the germline V gene are KGHSH and LQKENI. Here the CDR3 DNA reads TGTGCCAGCTCAAAAGGACAGGGGGCGCAGAGCTATGGCTACACCTTC. Its translation: CASSKGQGAQSYGYTF.

This clone was observed a single time. V and J are TRBV12-5 and TRBJ2-4; possible D gene TRBD2, 5 bases. This CDR3 is 16 amino acids long. Deletions cut 0 bases from V and 1 base from J, with 10 bases between. The germline V gene has CDR1 LGHNT and CDR2 FRNRAP. CDR3 sequence reads: CASGLVRGEAKNIQYF. For the CDR3, the DNA is TGTGCTAGTGGTTTGGTTCGGGGTGAGGCCAAAAACATTCAGTACTTC.